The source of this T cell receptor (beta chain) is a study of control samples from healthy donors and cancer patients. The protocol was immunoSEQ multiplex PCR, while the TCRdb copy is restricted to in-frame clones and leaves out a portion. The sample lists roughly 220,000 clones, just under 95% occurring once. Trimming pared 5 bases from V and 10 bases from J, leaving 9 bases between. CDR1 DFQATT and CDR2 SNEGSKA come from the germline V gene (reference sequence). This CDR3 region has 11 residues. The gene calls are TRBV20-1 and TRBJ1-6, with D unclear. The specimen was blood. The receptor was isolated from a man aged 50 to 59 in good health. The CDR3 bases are TGCAGTGCTCCCCTAGGGTCACCCCTCCACTTT. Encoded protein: CSAPLGSPLHF.